One and the same sample provided the 28 T cell receptor beta chains below, sequenced in a study of T cell repertoires in cytomegalovirus infection. These receptors have no known antigen. TCRdb re-derived calls from the reads in MiXCR, one entry per CDR3 protein. The repertoire has about 280,000 distinct CDR3 sequences, 20% to 25% of them found once; the top ten carry about 20%. This material consisted of cultured PBMCs, taken from culture after CMV antigen stimulation. The receptors originated from a human donor in good health (CMV status not recorded). Some clones in this sample may be carry-over from other donors' samples.

At least ten counts were recorded for this clonotype. The rearrangement joins TRBV7-2 to TRBJ1-1, with D unclear. Germline-derived CDR1 and CDR2 are SGHTA and FQGNSA. The CDR3 length is 14 residues. The V gene lost 0 bases and the J gene lost 4 bases, with 9 bases spanning the gap. CDR3 residues: CASSLASKLTEAFF. In nucleotides, the CDR3 is TGTGCCAGCAGCTTAGCATCAAAACTCACTGAAGCTTTCTTT. Looking up the rest from reference TRBV7-2 and TRBJ1-1 gives the full variable domain: GAGVSQSPSNKVTEKGKDVELRCDPISGHTALYWYRQSLGQGLEFLIYFQGNSAPDKSGLPSDRFSAERTGGSVSTLTIQRTQQEDSAVYLCASSLASKLTEAFFGQGTRLTVV.

This clonotype was counted ten times or more. CDR3 in amino acids: CASSQERGKPTNYGYTF. CDR3 nucleotide sequence: TGCGCCAGCAGCCAAGAACGGGGCAAGCCTACCAACTATGGCTACACCTTC. The J gene is TRBJ1-2, the V gene TRBV4-1; the D gene is possibly TRBD1 (5 bases). V was pared by 0 bases and J by 2 bases, with 16 bases between. This CDR3 has 17 residues. Germline CDR1 MGHRA, CDR2 YSYEKL.

The chain carries TRBV10-3 and TRBJ1-2; the match to TRBD1 covers 8 bases. Per germline, CDR1 ENHRY and CDR2 SYGVKD. Trimming cost V 6 bases and J 8 bases; bases outside gene matches: 8. There are 13 residues in the CDR3. The CDR3 DNA reads TGTGCCATCAGAGAGACAGGGGAGCAAGGCTACACCTTC. Amino acid sequence: CAIRETGEQGYTF.

The rearrangement joins TRBV6-2 or TRBV6-3 to TRBJ2-2; 7 bases match TRBD2. There are 17 residues in the CDR3. V lost 1 base, J lost 1 base, and 6 bases stayed unmatched. Per germline, CDR1 MNHEY and CDR2 SVGEGT. The DNA of the CDR3 is TGTGCCAGCAGTTACTTAGATCTAGCGGAGAACACCGGGGAGCTGTTTTTT. Amino acids: CASSYLDLAENTGELFF.

The V gene is TRBV11-2, the J gene TRBJ2-7, with 7 bases matching TRBD2. V was pared by 0 bases and J by 4 bases, with 6 bases of the junction left unmatched. Germline V CDR1 and CDR2: SGHAT, FQNNGV. This CDR3 comprises 15 residues. This CDR3 reads CASSLESSGLYEQYV. The CDR3, as DNA: TGTGCCAGCAGCTTAGAGTCTAGCGGACTTTACGAGCAGTACGTC.

The chain joins TRBV28 to TRBJ2-7; D not certain. CDR1 MDHEN and CDR2 SYDVKM come from the germline V gene. This CDR3 is built from 12 residues. V lost 6 bases and J 2 bases, leaving 8 bases between the germline ends. CDR3 DNA: TGTGCCAGCAGACCCGACACCTACGAGCAGTACTTC. Amino acid sequence: CASRPDTYEQYF.

This chain connects TRBV19 to TRBJ2-5, with unresolved D. The V and J ends lost 3 bases and 4 bases respectively, with 18 bases between them. The CDR3 is 16 residues long. Germline V gene data show CDR1 as LNHDA and CDR2 as SQIVND (reference sequence). The CDR3 DNA sequence: TGTGCCAGTAGTATCTTCCCCTCAGACTCCCCAGAGACCCAGTACTTC. Translated: CASSIFPSDSPETQYF.

This clonotype was seen at least ten times. This chain joins TRBV6-6 and TRBJ2-1, with 13 bases aligning to TRBD2. The germline V gene encodes CDR1 MNHNY and CDR2 SVGAGI (reference sequence). This CDR3 comprises 16 residues. J was trimmed by 6 bases and V by 0 bases; bases with no gene match: 2. Here the CDR3 reads CASSYSGLAGRNEQFF. Written as DNA, the CDR3 is TGTGCCAGCAGTTACTCGGGACTAGCGGGACGCAATGAGCAGTTCTTC.

This clonotype was recorded at least ten times. The genes are TRBV12-3 or TRBV12-4 and TRBJ2-7; 8 positions agree with TRBD2. The CDR3 is 15 residues long. V was clipped by 8 bases and J by 1 base; unmatched bases: 10. The CDR3 coding sequence is TGTGCCAGCCGGGGGGTAGCGGGGAGATCCTACGAGCAGTACTTC. It translates to CASRGVAGRSYEQYF.

The chain has TRBV7-9 and TRBJ1-1; a possible D gene is TRBD1 (6 bases). CDR3 length equals 17 residues. Germline lookup yields CDR1 SEHNR and CDR2 FQNEAQ (reference sequence). Trimming took off 0 bases at V and 2 bases at J, with 16 bases between the two ends. The CDR3 DNA follows: TGTGCCAGCAGCTTAGCGCCCTTCGGGACACATAACACTGAAGCTTTCTTT. It is translated as CASSLAPFGTHNTEAFF.

This clonotype showed up just a few times. The genes are TRBV7-9 and TRBJ2-1; D perhaps matches TRBD2 (5 bases). Germline V gene data show CDR1 as SEHNR and CDR2 as FQNEAQ (reference sequence). The CDR3 extends over 14 amino acids. V lost 2 bases and J lost 6, with 11 bases in between. The CDR3 sequence: CASSLNHRGNEQFF. CDR3 coding DNA: TGTGCCAGCAGCTTAAATCATCGGGGCAATGAGCAGTTCTTC.

The CDR3 spells CASSFFPRQGRELFF. The DNA for the CDR3 is TGCGCCAGCAGCTTCTTCCCGCGACAGGGTCGGGAGCTGTTTTTT. The rearrangement links TRBV5-1 to TRBJ2-2, with 7 bases aligning to TRBD1. CDR1 and CDR2 (germline): SGHRS, YFSETQ. V was clipped by 2 bases and J by 9 bases; unmatched bases: 10. CDR3 length equals 15 residues.

This clonotype was found many times. The CDR3 sequence is CASSLMGDTQYF. The DNA of the CDR3 is TGTGCCAGCAGCCTGATGGGGGATACGCAGTATTTT. The rearrangement joins TRBV7-2 to TRBJ2-3; the D is unclear. V was trimmed by 5 bases and J by 6 bases, leaving 9 bases between them. Germline CDR1 is SGHTA and CDR2 is FQGNSA. CDR3 length: 12 residues.

This clonotype was seen a handful of times. This rearrangement joins TRBV4-1 to TRBJ2-3; D gene unclear. The V gene lost 1 base and the J gene lost 1 base, with 9 bases spanning the gap. The CDR3 is made up of 15 amino acids. Germline lookup yields CDR1 MGHRA and CDR2 YSYEKL. The DNA for the CDR3 is TGCGCCAGCAGCCAAGTCTCCGGTGGCACAGATACGCAGTATTTT. It encodes CASSQVSGGTDTQYF.

The CDR3 nucleotides are TGCGCCAGCAGCCAAGATAGGTCCTACGAGCAGTACGTC. Encoded protein: CASSQDRSYEQYV. This chain connects TRBV4-3 to TRBJ2-7; unclear D gene. V gave up 0 bases and J gave up 1 base, with 4 bases separating them. This CDR3 is built from 13 residues. From germline, CDR1 is LGHNA and CDR2 YSLEER.

This clonotype came up many times. This chain links TRBV7-2 with TRBJ1-2; 9 bases map to TRBD1. J gave up 4 bases and V 5 bases, and 11 bases lay outside the gene matches. CDR1 and CDR2 (germline): SGHTA, FQGNSA. The CDR3 contains 16 residues. CDR3 loop: CASSELGTGGIYGYTF. The CDR3, as DNA: TGTGCCAGCAGCGAACTGGGTACAGGGGGCATCTATGGCTACACCTTC.

There are a few counts of this clonotype. This chain connects TRBV24-1 to TRBJ2-2; D is possibly TRBD2 (6 bases). Trimming removed 4 bases at V and 5 bases at J, with 10 bases between. The CDR3 totals 14 residues. Germline loops: CDR1 KGHDR, CDR2 SFDVKD. The CDR3, as DNA: TGTGCCACCAGTGACGGGAGCAGGACCGGGGAGCTGTTTTTT. Encoded protein: CATSDGSRTGELFF.

This clonotype was counted only a few times. The chain combines TRBV12-3 or TRBV12-4 with TRBJ1-1; TRBD1 agrees at 7 bases. V shed 5 bases, J shed 4 bases, and the junction held 7 bases outside the gene matches. The CDR3 is made up of 14 amino acids. This CDR3 reads CASSEDRESTEAFF. The CDR3 DNA sequence: TGTGCCAGCAGTGAAGACAGGGAGAGCACTGAAGCTTTCTTT.

The chain uses TRBV6-2 or TRBV6-3 and TRBJ1-5, with TRBD1 matching 8 bases. V lost 2 bases, J lost 5 bases, and 8 bases stayed unmatched. This CDR3 is built from 16 residues. Germline V gene data show CDR1 as MNHEY and CDR2 as SVGEGT. CDR3 loop: CASSYPDRGTDQPQHF. The CDR3 DNA is TGTGCCAGCAGTTACCCAGACAGGGGCACGGATCAGCCCCAGCATTTT.

This chain uses TRBV20-1 with TRBJ2-1; D perhaps matches TRBD2 (5 bases). This CDR3 is 13 amino acids long. Trimming took 5 bases from V and 6 from J, leaving 14 bases between them. Per the germline V gene, CDR1 is DFQATT and CDR2 is SNEGSKA (reference sequence). This CDR3 reads CSASRGSGNEQFF. In nucleotides, the CDR3 is TGCAGTGCTTCTAGAGGGAGCGGCAATGAGCAGTTCTTC.

V usage is TRBV6-2 or TRBV6-3 and J usage is TRBJ2-1, with D tentatively TRBD1 (6 bases). This CDR3 is built from 14 residues. V lost 6 bases, J lost 0 bases, and 9 bases lay in between. Germline-derived CDR1 and CDR2 are MNHEY and SVGEGT. The CDR3 loop reads CASRGGGSYNEQFF. The CDR3 region has the DNA TGTGCCAGCAGAGGGGGTGGCTCCTACAATGAGCAGTTCTTC.

This clonotype was observed a handful of times. The chain links TRBV28 to TRBJ2-2, with D perhaps matching TRBD1 or TRBD2 (6 bases each). Germline V CDR1 and CDR2: MDHEN, SYDVKM. The CDR3 contains 15 residues. Deletions cut 4 bases from V and 1 base from J, with 10 bases between. CDR3 in DNA: TGTGCCAGCAGTTGGGGGGACAAGAACACCGGGGAGCTGTTTTTT. It encodes CASSWGDKNTGELFF.

V usage is TRBV5-1 and J usage is TRBJ1-2; the D gene is possibly TRBD1 (5 bases). V was pared by 3 bases and J by 4 bases, with 13 bases between. In germline, CDR1 is SGHRS, CDR2 YFSETQ. There are 14 residues in the CDR3. This chain's CDR3 is CASSYDQGIYGYTF. The CDR3 DNA sequence: TGCGCCAGCAGCTACGACCAGGGTATCTATGGCTACACCTTC.

The rearrangement joins TRBV28 to TRBJ1-2; TRBD1 matches 10 bases. V gave up 6 bases and J gave up 3 bases; unmatched junction bases: 4. Germline CDR1 is MDHEN and CDR2 is SYDVKM. The CDR3 runs to 14 residues. The CDR3 region is CASSIGQGDYGYTF. DNA of the CDR3: TGTGCCAGCAGCATCGGACAGGGGGACTATGGCTACACCTTC.

This clonotype was detected only a few times. The CDR3 spells CSVPNPRPETQYF. Here the CDR3 DNA reads TGCAGCGTTCCCAACCCCAGACCCGAGACCCAGTACTTC. V is TRBV29-1 and J is TRBJ2-5; no clear D. V lost 5 bases and J 5 bases, leaving 15 bases between the germline ends. This CDR3 has 13 amino acids. CDR1 and CDR2 (germline): SQVTM, ANQGSEA.

This clonotype was counted ten times or more. The chain uses TRBV7-2 and TRBJ1-1, with a tentative D call TRBD1 (6 bases). The length of the CDR3 is 15 residues. V was clipped by 5 bases and J by 5 bases, with 18 bases between them. Germline lookup yields CDR1 SGHTA and CDR2 FQGNSA. The CDR3 nucleotides read TGTGCCAGCAGCCCACAACAGGGTTTGTCTACTGAAGCTTTCTTT. The encoded protein is CASSPQQGLSTEAFF. Drawing the rest from reference TRBV7-2 and TRBJ1-1, the complete variable domain is GAGVSQSPSNKVTEKGKDVELRCDPISGHTALYWYRQSLGQGLEFLIYFQGNSAPDKSGLPSDRFSAERTGGSVSTLTIQRTQQEDSAVYLCASSPQQGLSTEAFFGQGTRLTVV.

The chain combines TRBV10-3 with TRBJ2-3, with D maybe TRBD2 (5 bases). V lost 1 base, J lost 2 bases, and 7 bases lay in between. This CDR3 comprises 14 residues. Germline V gene lookup returns CDR1 ENHRY and CDR2 SYGVKD. CDR3 DNA sequence: TGTGCCATCAGTGAGTACGGGAACACAGATACGCAGTATTTT. Its protein product is CAISEYGNTDTQYF.

This chain links TRBV29-1 with TRBJ2-5; D is perhaps TRBD1 (5 bases). V was shortened by 1 base and J by 5 bases, with 20 bases between the two germline ends. Germline V gives CDR1 SQVTM, CDR2 ANQGSEA. The CDR3 sequence is 16 residues long. The CDR3 loop is CSVEAPGHGRWETQYF. In DNA form, the CDR3 reads TGCAGCGTTGAAGCCCCTGGACACGGAAGGTGGGAGACCCAGTACTTC.